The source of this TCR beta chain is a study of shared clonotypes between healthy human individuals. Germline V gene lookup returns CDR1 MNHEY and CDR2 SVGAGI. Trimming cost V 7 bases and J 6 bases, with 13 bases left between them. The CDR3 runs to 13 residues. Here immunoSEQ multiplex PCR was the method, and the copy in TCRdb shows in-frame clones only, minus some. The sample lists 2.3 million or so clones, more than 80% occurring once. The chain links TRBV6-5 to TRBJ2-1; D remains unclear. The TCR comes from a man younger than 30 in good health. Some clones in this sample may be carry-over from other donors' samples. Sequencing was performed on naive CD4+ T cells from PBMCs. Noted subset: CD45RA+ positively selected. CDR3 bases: TGTGCCAGCACCCCGACTGGTCGCAATGAGCAGTTCTTC. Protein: CASTPTGRNEQFF.